The source of this T cell receptor (beta chain) is a study of T cell responses to AZD1222 COVID-19 vaccine. Whole-study context: Pooled samples include second doses given at about 4 or 12 weeks. Study-level results: Only six AZD1222 recipients tested seropositive at baseline.

This clone has only one observation. Its antigen remains unknown. Germline V gene sequence: CDR1 SGHNT, CDR2 YENEEA. This CDR3 is 11 amino acids long. V shed 4 bases and J shed 13 bases, with 11 bases lying between them. TCRdb's table, derived via immunoSEQ multiplex PCR, lists solely in-frame clones and lacks some. The data hold about 120,000 clones, with approximately 90% observed a single time. This sequence originates from an adult in good health. This chain connects TRBV11-3 to TRBJ2-1, with D unclear. Source: peripheral blood, taken on day 0 of AZD1222 vaccination. CDR3 coding DNA: TGTGCCAGCAGCTCCGGTCCCGTCCAGTTCTTC. Translated: CASSSGPVQFF. The variable domain in full, with the rest retrieved from reference TRBV11-3 and TRBJ2-1, is EAGVVQSPRYKIIEKKQPVAFWCNPISGHNTLYWYLQNLGQGPELLIRYENEEAVDDSQLPKDRFSAERLKGVDSTLKIQPAELGDSAVYLCASSSGPVQFFGPGTRLTVL.